A selection of T cell receptor beta chains follows, all from one sample in a study of identical twins. TCRdb reprocessed the 5' RACE reads with MiXCR, giving one entry per CDR3 protein. Here the sample spans some 900,000 distinct CDR3 sequences, around 12% being singletons. The data also belong to a second study, concerning yellow fever vaccine responses in identical twins.

The specimen sequenced was PBMCs. Receptors originate from a woman between 18 and 29 years old in good health. The CDR3 runs from the conserved cysteine through the conserved F or W. D genes are given only for firm matches. Clone size is shown for a subset of rows, as once, few, many or a class of expanded clone.

D gene: .
V gene: TRBV6-1
clone size: .
J gene: TRBJ2-3
CDR3 protein: CASIPGSSTDTQYF
CDR3 DNA: TGTGCCAGCATCCCGGGGTCCTCCACAGATACGCAGTATTTT

D gene: TRBD2
V gene: TRBV5-1
clone size: many
J gene: TRBJ2-1
CDR3 protein: CASSLVVAGGNEQFF
CDR3 DNA: TGCGCCAGCAGCTTGGTAGTAGCGGGAGGGAATGAGCAGTTCTTC

D gene: .
V gene: TRBV29-1
clone size: many
J gene: TRBJ2-2
CDR3 protein: CSVVADLNTGELFF
CDR3 DNA: TGCAGCGTTGTAGCGGACCTAAACACCGGGGAGCTGTTTTTT

D gene: TRBD1
V gene: TRBV10-1
clone size: few
J gene: TRBJ2-1
CDR3 protein: CASRGTGQGVNSEQFF
CDR3 DNA: TGCGCCAGCAGAGGGACAGGGCAAGGGGTCAATAGTGAGCAGTTCTTC

D gene: .
V gene: TRBV5-6
clone size: .
J gene: TRBJ2-2
CDR3 protein: CAIGPGLALDTGELFF
CDR3 DNA: TGTGCCATCGGCCCCGGGCTAGCTCTCGACACCGGGGAGCTGTTTTTT

D gene: TRBD1
V gene: TRBV20-1
clone size: few
J gene: TRBJ1-5
CDR3 protein: CSVGRTGESVGPQHF
CDR3 DNA: TGCAGTGTCGGGCGAACAGGGGAGTCCGTAGGACCCCAGCATTTT

D gene: .
V gene: TRBV3-1
clone size: few
J gene: TRBJ2-5
CDR3 protein: CASSPTKGLLQETQYF
CDR3 DNA: TGTGCCAGCAGCCCCACCAAAGGGCTGTTACAAGAGACCCAGTACTTC

D gene: TRBD1
V gene: TRBV12-3/TRBV12-4
clone size: .
J gene: TRBJ2-7
CDR3 protein: CASKTAGTVGYEQYF
CDR3 DNA: TGTGCCAGCAAGACCGCCGGGACAGTCGGATACGAGCAGTACTTC

D gene: .
V gene: TRBV19
clone size: few
J gene: TRBJ2-7
CDR3 protein: CASSIFQGSEQYF
CDR3 DNA: TGTGCCAGTAGTATCTTCCAGGGAAGCGAGCAGTACTTC

D gene: .
V gene: TRBV10-2
clone size: .
J gene: TRBJ1-1
CDR3 protein: CASSDIGQMNTEAFF
CDR3 DNA: TGCGCCAGCAGTGACATTGGACAAATGAACACTGAAGCTTTCTTT

D gene: .
V gene: TRBV2
clone size: .
J gene: TRBJ2-5
CDR3 protein: CASSELVQETQYF
CDR3 DNA: TGTGCCAGCAGTGAACTCGTCCAAGAGACCCAGTACTTC

D gene: TRBD1
V gene: TRBV3-1
clone size: .
J gene: TRBJ1-1
CDR3 protein: CASSHHLGTGNTEAFF
CDR3 DNA: TGTGCCAGCAGCCACCACCTCGGGACAGGGAACACTGAAGCTTTCTTT

D gene: TRBD2
V gene: TRBV12-3/TRBV12-4
clone size: .
J gene: TRBJ2-1
CDR3 protein: CASRLGTSGTMMQFF
CDR3 DNA: TGTGCCAGCAGGCTCGGGACTAGCGGTACAATGATGCAGTTCTTC

D gene: .
V gene: TRBV15
clone size: few
J gene: TRBJ1-1
CDR3 protein: CATSPSRTNTEAFF
CDR3 DNA: TGTGCCACCAGCCCCTCTCGTACGAACACTGAAGCTTTCTTT

D gene: .
V gene: TRBV4-2
clone size: .
J gene: TRBJ1-5
CDR3 protein: CASSQETRGGQPQHF
CDR3 DNA: TGTGCCAGCAGCCAAGAGACCAGGGGAGGTCAGCCCCAGCATTTT

D gene: .
V gene: TRBV29-1
clone size: .
J gene: TRBJ1-1
CDR3 protein: CSVDKYLGHTNTEAFF
CDR3 DNA: TGCAGCGTTGATAAATACCTGGGACACACGAACACTGAAGCTTTCTTT

D gene: TRBD1
V gene: TRBV7-6
clone size: few
J gene: TRBJ2-2
CDR3 protein: CASSLGPGGFTGELFF
CDR3 DNA: TGTGCCAGCAGCTTAGGTCCAGGGGGCTTTACCGGGGAGCTGTTTTTT

D gene: .
V gene: TRBV2
clone size: .
J gene: TRBJ1-5
CDR3 protein: CASRVSRNQPQHF
CDR3 DNA: TGTGCCAGCCGGGTCTCCCGGAATCAGCCCCAGCATTTT

D gene: .
V gene: TRBV3-1
clone size: many
J gene: TRBJ1-3
CDR3 protein: CASSLLTGPSGNTIYF
CDR3 DNA: TGTGCCAGCAGCTTACTCACGGGACCCTCTGGAAACACCATATATTTT

D gene: TRBD1
V gene: TRBV5-6
clone size: .
J gene: TRBJ2-5
CDR3 protein: CASSLETGGWETQYF
CDR3 DNA: TGTGCCAGCAGCTTGGAGACAGGGGGATGGGAGACCCAGTACTTC

D gene: .
V gene: TRBV20-1
clone size: .
J gene: TRBJ2-2
CDR3 protein: CSARGWGSGELFF
CDR3 DNA: TGCAGTGCTAGAGGTTGGGGGTCCGGGGAGCTGTTTTTT

D gene: TRBD1
V gene: TRBV7-2
clone size: .
J gene: TRBJ2-1
CDR3 protein: CASSLWWDSIDEQFF
CDR3 DNA: TGTGCCAGCAGCTTATGGTGGGACAGTATTGACGAGCAGTTCTTC

D gene: .
V gene: TRBV5-1
clone size: many
J gene: TRBJ1-1
CDR3 protein: CASSLHGSIEAFF
CDR3 DNA: TGCGCCAGCAGCTTGCACGGATCTATCGAAGCTTTCTTT

D gene: TRBD2
V gene: TRBV9
clone size: many
J gene: TRBJ2-1
CDR3 protein: CASSVTSGVYNEQFF
CDR3 DNA: TGTGCCAGCAGCGTTACTAGCGGAGTGTACAATGAGCAGTTCTTC

D gene: TRBD2
V gene: TRBV28
clone size: .
J gene: TRBJ2-3
CDR3 protein: CASSSGLAGVPGTDTQYF
CDR3 DNA: TGTGCCAGCAGCTCCGGACTAGCGGGGGTCCCAGGCACAGATACGCAGTATTTT

D gene: TRBD1
V gene: TRBV10-3
clone size: .
J gene: TRBJ2-5
CDR3 protein: CAISRDRSETQYF
CDR3 DNA: TGTGCCATCAGCCGGGACAGGTCGGAGACCCAGTACTTC

D gene: TRBD2
V gene: TRBV9
clone size: .
J gene: TRBJ2-1
CDR3 protein: CASSPRLAGVNEQFF
CDR3 DNA: TGTGCCAGCAGCCCTCGACTAGCGGGAGTAAATGAGCAGTTCTTC

D gene: TRBD2
V gene: TRBV3-1
clone size: few
J gene: TRBJ2-7
CDR3 protein: CASRFSGRAPYEQYF
CDR3 DNA: TGTGCCAGCAGATTTAGCGGGAGGGCCCCCTACGAGCAGTACTTC

D gene: .
V gene: TRBV12-3/TRBV12-4
clone size: few
J gene: TRBJ2-5
CDR3 protein: CASSFEQETQYF
CDR3 DNA: TGTGCCAGCAGTTTTGAACAAGAGACCCAGTACTTC

D gene: .
V gene: TRBV7-2
clone size: .
J gene: TRBJ1-1
CDR3 protein: CASSLEMDMNTEAFF
CDR3 DNA: TGTGCCAGCAGCTTAGAAATGGACATGAACACTGAAGCTTTCTTT

D gene: .
V gene: TRBV27
clone size: few
J gene: TRBJ1-4
CDR3 protein: CASSFILGEKLFF
CDR3 DNA: TGTGCCAGCAGTTTTATCTTAGGGGAAAAACTGTTTTTT

D gene: .
V gene: TRBV7-3
clone size: few
J gene: TRBJ2-7
CDR3 protein: CASSSNPSGPYEQYF
CDR3 DNA: TGTGCCAGCAGCTCTAACCCCTCTGGGCCCTACGAGCAGTACTTC

D gene: .
V gene: TRBV12-3/TRBV12-4
clone size: few
J gene: TRBJ1-6
CDR3 protein: CASSPGTYNSPLHF
CDR3 DNA: TGTGCCAGCAGCCCCGGGACCTATAATTCACCCCTCCACTTT

D gene: .
V gene: TRBV7-2
clone size: many
J gene: TRBJ1-2
CDR3 protein: CASSANTSNYGYTF
CDR3 DNA: TGTGCCAGCAGCGCCAATACATCTAACTATGGCTACACCTTC

D gene: .
V gene: TRBV5-8
clone size: .
J gene: TRBJ2-2
CDR3 protein: CASSDRMEGGELFF
CDR3 DNA: TGTGCCAGCAGCGATCGAATGGAGGGCGGGGAGCTGTTTTTT

D gene: .
V gene: TRBV3-1
clone size: few
J gene: TRBJ2-1
CDR3 protein: CASSQGHGSSYNEQFF
CDR3 DNA: TGTGCCAGCAGCCAAGGTCACGGGAGCTCCTACAATGAGCAGTTCTTC

D gene: .
V gene: TRBV20-1
clone size: .
J gene: TRBJ2-5
CDR3 protein: CSARENGRQETQYF
CDR3 DNA: TGCAGTGCTAGAGAGAACGGACGGCAAGAGACCCAGTACTTC

D gene: .
V gene: TRBV14
clone size: .
J gene: TRBJ2-7
CDR3 protein: CASSQMGLLRYKSAEQYF
CDR3 DNA: TGTGCCAGCAGCCAAATGGGTCTCCTCAGGTACAAGTCGGCCGAGCAGTACTTC

D gene: TRBD1
V gene: TRBV20-1
clone size: .
J gene: TRBJ2-4
CDR3 protein: CSAREGTGVSKNIQYF
CDR3 DNA: TGCAGTGCTAGAGAGGGGACAGGGGTTTCCAAAAACATTCAGTACTTC

D gene: TRBD2
V gene: TRBV3-1
clone size: .
J gene: TRBJ2-3
CDR3 protein: CASSQVSSSGTDTQYF
CDR3 DNA: TGTGCCAGCAGCCAAGTCTCCTCTAGCGGGACAGATACGCAGTATTTT

D gene: .
V gene: TRBV18
clone size: few
J gene: TRBJ1-2
CDR3 protein: CASSPLETPYGYTF
CDR3 DNA: TGTGCCAGCTCACCACTCGAGACACCTTATGGCTACACCTTC

D gene: TRBD1
V gene: TRBV29-1
clone size: .
J gene: TRBJ2-1
CDR3 protein: CSARQGDSYNEQFF
CDR3 DNA: TGCAGCGCCCGACAGGGGGACTCCTACAATGAGCAGTTCTTC

D gene: .
V gene: TRBV10-3
clone size: few
J gene: TRBJ2-1
CDR3 protein: CAITQTSIDEQFF
CDR3 DNA: TGTGCCATCACGCAGACTAGTATCGATGAGCAGTTCTTC

D gene: .
V gene: TRBV24-1
clone size: .
J gene: TRBJ2-3
CDR3 protein: CATSDFRGLTDTQYF
CDR3 DNA: TGTGCCACCAGTGATTTTAGGGGTCTCACAGATACGCAGTATTTT

D gene: TRBD2
V gene: TRBV5-4
clone size: .
J gene: TRBJ2-5
CDR3 protein: CASSLASSGETQYF
CDR3 DNA: TGTGCCAGCAGCTTGGCGTCTAGCGGGGAGACCCAGTACTTC

D gene: .
V gene: TRBV27
clone size: many
J gene: TRBJ2-7
CDR3 protein: CASRTKQSYYEQYF
CDR3 DNA: TGTGCCAGCAGAACCAAACAGAGTTACTACGAGCAGTACTTC

D gene: TRBD1
V gene: TRBV2
clone size: .
J gene: TRBJ2-7
CDR3 protein: CASREKQGAAYEQYF
CDR3 DNA: TGTGCCAGCAGGGAAAAACAGGGGGCGGCCTACGAGCAGTACTTC

D gene: .
V gene: TRBV20-1
clone size: few
J gene: TRBJ2-4
CDR3 protein: CSAPPGVAKNIQYF
CDR3 DNA: TGCAGTGCCCCCCCCGGAGTAGCCAAAAACATTCAGTACTTC

D gene: TRBD2
V gene: TRBV12-3/TRBV12-4
clone size: many
J gene: TRBJ2-5
CDR3 protein: CAISTSGVKETQYF
CDR3 DNA: TGTGCCATCTCGACTAGCGGGGTGAAAGAGACCCAGTACTTC

D gene: .
V gene: TRBV4-1
clone size: .
J gene: TRBJ2-3
CDR3 protein: CASSQGGASADTQYF
CDR3 DNA: TGCGCCAGCAGCCAAGGGGGGGCGAGCGCAGATACGCAGTATTTT

D gene: .
V gene: TRBV4-1
clone size: many
J gene: TRBJ2-3
CDR3 protein: CASSNTPTGTDTQYF
CDR3 DNA: TGCGCCAGCAGCAACACGCCGACCGGCACAGATACGCAGTATTTT

D gene: .
V gene: TRBV5-1
clone size: many
J gene: TRBJ1-1
CDR3 protein: CASSLVSGGTEAFF
CDR3 DNA: TGCGCCAGCAGCTTGGTCTCGGGGGGCACTGAAGCTTTCTTT

D gene: TRBD2
V gene: TRBV20-1
clone size: few
J gene: TRBJ2-5
CDR3 protein: CSARDQLAGLQETQYF
CDR3 DNA: TGCAGTGCTAGAGATCAACTAGCGGGACTGCAAGAGACCCAGTACTTC

D gene: .
V gene: TRBV29-1
clone size: few
J gene: TRBJ1-2
CDR3 protein: CSVKDGRSYGYTF
CDR3 DNA: TGCAGCGTTAAAGACGGTCGGAGCTATGGCTACACCTTC

D gene: TRBD1
V gene: TRBV5-6
clone size: few
J gene: TRBJ1-2
CDR3 protein: CASSRDRPGLGYTF
CDR3 DNA: TGTGCCAGCAGCCGGGACAGGCCGGGCCTTGGCTACACCTTC

D gene: TRBD2
V gene: TRBV20-1
clone size: many
J gene: TRBJ2-1
CDR3 protein: CSASSGTSPYYEQFF
CDR3 DNA: TGCAGTGCTAGTTCTGGGACTAGCCCTTATTATGAGCAGTTCTTC